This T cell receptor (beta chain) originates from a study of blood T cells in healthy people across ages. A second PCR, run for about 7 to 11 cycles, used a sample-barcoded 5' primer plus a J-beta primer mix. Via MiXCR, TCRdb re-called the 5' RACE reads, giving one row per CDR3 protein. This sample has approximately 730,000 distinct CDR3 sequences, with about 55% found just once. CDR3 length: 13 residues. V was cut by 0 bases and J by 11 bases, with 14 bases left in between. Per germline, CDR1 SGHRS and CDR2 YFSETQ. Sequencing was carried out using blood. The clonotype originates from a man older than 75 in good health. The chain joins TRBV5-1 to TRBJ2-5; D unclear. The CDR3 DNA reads TGCGCCAGCAGCTTGGCCGGATACAATGAGCAGTACTTC. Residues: CASSLAGYNEQYF.